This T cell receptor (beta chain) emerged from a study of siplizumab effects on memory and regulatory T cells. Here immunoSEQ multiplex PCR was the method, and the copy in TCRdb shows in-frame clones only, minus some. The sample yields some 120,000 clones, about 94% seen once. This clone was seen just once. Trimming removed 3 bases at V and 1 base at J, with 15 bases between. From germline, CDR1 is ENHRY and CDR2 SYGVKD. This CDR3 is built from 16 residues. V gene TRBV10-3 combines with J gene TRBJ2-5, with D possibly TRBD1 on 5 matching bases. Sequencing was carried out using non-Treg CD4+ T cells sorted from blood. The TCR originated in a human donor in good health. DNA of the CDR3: TGTGCCATCAGTGAAAGTCTGGGGCCCGCCCAAGAGACCCAGTACTTC. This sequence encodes CAISESLGPAQETQYF.